This T cell receptor beta chain appears in the sequencing data of a study of shared clonotypes between healthy human individuals. Study-level findings and limits: With a handful of donors compared, around 5% of naive CD4 clonotypes were shared. It was the non-shared clonotypes that had lower generation probabilities than clonotypes shared by all four donors.

At a deep level, the assay was run. Assay: immunoSEQ multiplex PCR; the TCRdb copy retains only in-frame clones and omits some. The sample holds more than 2 million clones, around 95% seen once. Participating donors were healthy, HIV-negative adults free of recent acute infections or vaccinations. The germline V and J ends were trimmed by 3 bases and 5 bases, with 16 bases remaining between them. The CDR3 consists of 15 residues. Germline CDR1 is SGHRS and CDR2 is YFSETQ. In regard to this clone: Its specificity is unknown.

The sequencing input was naive CD4+ T cells sorted from blood. Subset: CD45RA+ positively selected. This sequence joins TRBV5-1 and TRBJ2-3; weak D call: TRBD1 (6 bases). The sequence derives from a young man in good health. Here the CDR3 DNA reads TGCGCCAGCAGCTCGGTCAGGGGTTCCAGAGATACGCAGTATTTT. It yields the protein CASSSVRGSRDTQYF.